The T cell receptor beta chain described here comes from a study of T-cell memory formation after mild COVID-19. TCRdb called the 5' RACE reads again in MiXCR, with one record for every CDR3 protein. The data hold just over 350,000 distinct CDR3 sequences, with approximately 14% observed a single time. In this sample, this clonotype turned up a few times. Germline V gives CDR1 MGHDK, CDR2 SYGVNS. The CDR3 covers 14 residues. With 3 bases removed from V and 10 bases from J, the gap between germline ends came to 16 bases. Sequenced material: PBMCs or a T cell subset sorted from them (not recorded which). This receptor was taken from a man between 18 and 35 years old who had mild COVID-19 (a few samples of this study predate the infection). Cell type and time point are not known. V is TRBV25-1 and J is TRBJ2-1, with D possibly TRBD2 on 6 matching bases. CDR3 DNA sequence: TGTGCCAGCAGTGAGTGGGCGCCCAGCGGGGAGCAGTTCTTC. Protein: CASSEWAPSGEQFF.